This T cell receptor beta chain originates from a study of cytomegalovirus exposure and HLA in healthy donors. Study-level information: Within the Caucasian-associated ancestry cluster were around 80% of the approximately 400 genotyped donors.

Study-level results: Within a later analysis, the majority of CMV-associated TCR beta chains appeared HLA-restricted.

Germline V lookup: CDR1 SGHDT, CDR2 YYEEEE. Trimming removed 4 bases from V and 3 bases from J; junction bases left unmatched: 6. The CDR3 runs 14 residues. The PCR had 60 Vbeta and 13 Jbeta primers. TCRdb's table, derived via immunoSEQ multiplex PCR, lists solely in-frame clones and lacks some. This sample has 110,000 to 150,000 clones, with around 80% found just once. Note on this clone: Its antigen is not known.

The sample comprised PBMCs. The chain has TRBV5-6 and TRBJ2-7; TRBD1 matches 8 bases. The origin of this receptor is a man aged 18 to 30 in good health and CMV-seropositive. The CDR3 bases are TGTGCCAGCAGCCAATACAGGGGGGTCTACGAGCAGTACTTC. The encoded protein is CASSQYRGVYEQYF. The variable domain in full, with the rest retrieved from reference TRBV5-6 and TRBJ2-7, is DAGVTQSPTHLIKTRGQQVTLRCSPKSGHDTVSWYQQALGQGPQFIFQYYEEEERQRGNFPDRFSGHQFPNYSSELNVNALLLGDSALYLCASSQYRGVYEQYFGPGTRLTVT.